A selection of T cell receptor beta chains follows, all from one sample in a study of CD8+ T cells in alopecia areata. This table comes from immunoSEQ multiplex PCR, and its TCRdb copy is limited to in-frame clones, with some not included. Of around 20,000 clones listed, roughly two thirds are singletons. Sample: CD4+ Tregs sorted from blood. Receptor source: a human donor with alopecia areata. The CDR3 runs from the conserved cysteine through the conserved F or W. Fields, in order: clone size, V gene, J gene, D gene, CDR3 DNA, CDR3 protein. The D gene is left open where the match is weak. Size values are once, few and many counts, or a class for expanded clones, and some rows have none.

clone size: .
V gene: TRBV14
J gene: TRBJ2-7
D gene: .
CDR3 DNA: TGTGCCAGCAGCCGGGGGGACGGCCGCCCACCCTACGAGCAGTACTTC
CDR3 protein: CASSRGDGRPPYEQYF

clone size: .
V gene: TRBV11-3
J gene: TRBJ2-3
D gene: TRBD2
CDR3 DNA: TGTGCCAGCAGCTCGGATTGGCGGGGGGGCACAGATACGCAGTATTTT
CDR3 protein: CASSSDWRGGTDTQYF

clone size: .
V gene: TRBV7-3
J gene: TRBJ1-5
D gene: .
CDR3 DNA: TGTGCCAGCAGCTTAGGGCTTAATCAGCCCCAGCATTTT
CDR3 protein: CASSLGLNQPQHF

clone size: .
V gene: TRBV28
J gene: TRBJ2-3
D gene: .
CDR3 DNA: TGTGCCAGCAGCCCCCCGTTGGGACGGAGCACAGATACGCAGTATTTT
CDR3 protein: CASSPPLGRSTDTQYF

clone size: .
V gene: TRBV20-1
J gene: TRBJ1-1
D gene: .
CDR3 DNA: TGCAGTGCCCACATGAACACTGAAGCTTTCTTT
CDR3 protein: CSAHMNTEAFF

clone size: large
V gene: TRBV28
J gene: TRBJ1-4
D gene: .
CDR3 DNA: TGTGCCAGCAGCAAACTGCGCTACAATGAAAAACTGTTTTTT
CDR3 protein: CASSKLRYNEKLFF

clone size: .
V gene: TRBV5-1
J gene: TRBJ1-2
D gene: TRBD1
CDR3 DNA: TGCGCCAGCAGTTCGACAGGGGATGGCTACACCTTC
CDR3 protein: CASSSTGDGYTF

clone size: .
V gene: TRBV7-6
J gene: TRBJ2-1
D gene: .
CDR3 DNA: TGTGCCAGCAGCTCCTTCCGGGGCGTCAATGAGCAGTTCTTC
CDR3 protein: CASSSFRGVNEQFF

clone size: .
V gene: TRBV5-4
J gene: TRBJ2-7
D gene: .
CDR3 DNA: TGTGCCAGCAGCCGACCGGGGAACGAGCAGTACTTC
CDR3 protein: CASSRPGNEQYF

clone size: .
V gene: TRBV5-1
J gene: TRBJ2-1
D gene: TRBD1
CDR3 DNA: TGCGCCAGCAGGCCTACAGGGGGCAACTACAATGAGCAGTTCTTC
CDR3 protein: CASRPTGGNYNEQFF

clone size: .
V gene: TRBV29-1
J gene: TRBJ1-1
D gene: .
CDR3 DNA: TGCAGCGTTGAAGGTTATGAGAACACTGAAGCTTTCTTT
CDR3 protein: CSVEGYENTEAFF

clone size: .
V gene: TRBV5-1
J gene: TRBJ1-2
D gene: .
CDR3 DNA: TGCGCCAGCAGCCTAGGGGCCAGAGGGGGCTACACCTTC
CDR3 protein: CASSLGARGGYTF

clone size: .
V gene: TRBV28
J gene: TRBJ2-1
D gene: .
CDR3 DNA: TGTGCCAGTCTGAGGGGCCGAGATGGATACAATGAGCAGTTCTTC
CDR3 protein: CASLRGRDGYNEQFF

clone size: .
V gene: TRBV10-3
J gene: TRBJ2-3
D gene: .
CDR3 DNA: TGTGCCATCAGTGAAGCGCATCCGAGGCAGTATTTT
CDR3 protein: CAISEAHPRQYF

clone size: .
V gene: TRBV7-8
J gene: TRBJ1-1
D gene: .
CDR3 DNA: TGTGCCAGCAGCTCCCGCAGGGATGGCACTGAAGCTTTCTTT
CDR3 protein: CASSSRRDGTEAFF

clone size: few
V gene: TRBV2
J gene: TRBJ2-6
D gene: .
CDR3 DNA: TGTGCCAGCAGCGGGGGTTTTGGGGCCAACGTCCTGACTTTC
CDR3 protein: CASSGGFGANVLTF

clone size: .
V gene: TRBV5-1
J gene: TRBJ2-1
D gene: TRBD1
CDR3 DNA: TGCGCCAGCAGCCCGGGGACAGGGGGCGGCTACAATGAGCAGTTCTTC
CDR3 protein: CASSPGTGGGYNEQFF

clone size: medium-sized
V gene: TRBV7-9
J gene: TRBJ1-2
D gene: .
CDR3 DNA: TGTGCCAGCAGCTTATCCCCCCTCGGCTACACCTTC
CDR3 protein: CASSLSPLGYTF

clone size: .
V gene: TRBV4-1
J gene: TRBJ2-2
D gene: .
CDR3 DNA: TGCGCCAGCAGCCAAGTCGTGGACAAAATTATGAACACCGGGGAGCTGTTTTTT
CDR3 protein: CASSQVVDKIMNTGELFF

clone size: .
V gene: TRBV28
J gene: TRBJ1-2
D gene: .
CDR3 DNA: TGTGCCAGCCGGGGGGAGGGGCGGATCCGAAGCTACACCTTC
CDR3 protein: CASRGEGRIRSYTF

clone size: .
V gene: TRBV2
J gene: TRBJ2-5
D gene: TRBD1
CDR3 DNA: TGTGCCAGCAAGGGGGCCGGGGAGACCCAGTACTTC
CDR3 protein: CASKGAGETQYF

clone size: .
V gene: TRBV28
J gene: TRBJ2-7
D gene: .
CDR3 DNA: TGTGCCAGCAGTTTACCGGGATCCTACGAGCAGTACTTC
CDR3 protein: CASSLPGSYEQYF

clone size: .
V gene: TRBV2
J gene: TRBJ2-6
D gene: TRBD1
CDR3 DNA: TGTGCCAGCAGGCTGGACAGGGGGGATCTAAGCTCTGGGGCCAACGTCCTGACTTTC
CDR3 protein: CASRLDRGDLSSGANVLTF

clone size: .
V gene: TRBV29-1
J gene: TRBJ2-7
D gene: TRBD2
CDR3 DNA: TGCAGCGTTGCATTTCGGAGGGAGGGAATCGACGAGCAGTACTTC
CDR3 protein: CSVAFRREGIDEQYF

clone size: .
V gene: TRBV6-6
J gene: TRBJ2-2
D gene: TRBD2
CDR3 DNA: TGTGCCAGCAGCAGCGGGGGGATTCCCGGGGAGCTGTTTTTT
CDR3 protein: CASSSGGIPGELFF

clone size: .
V gene: TRBV6-1
J gene: TRBJ1-5
D gene: .
CDR3 DNA: TGTGCCAGCAGGGCCCCCGGTGGAGGCCAGCCCCAGCATTTT
CDR3 protein: CASRAPGGGQPQHF

clone size: .
V gene: TRBV6-6
J gene: TRBJ2-7
D gene: TRBD1
CDR3 DNA: TGTGCCAGCAGTTACTGGACAGGCTCCTACGAGCAGTACTTC
CDR3 protein: CASSYWTGSYEQYF

clone size: once
V gene: TRBV11-2
J gene: TRBJ1-4
D gene: .
CDR3 DNA: TGTGCCAGCAGCTCACCTTCCGGGGGACTGTTTTTT
CDR3 protein: CASSSPSGGLFF

clone size: .
V gene: TRBV7-8
J gene: TRBJ2-1
D gene: .
CDR3 DNA: TGTGCCAGCAACAAGCTGGGAAGTGAGCAGTTCTTC
CDR3 protein: CASNKLGSEQFF

clone size: .
V gene: TRBV29-1
J gene: TRBJ1-1
D gene: .
CDR3 DNA: TGCAGCGTTGTCCCGGCCACTGAAGCTTTCTTT
CDR3 protein: CSVVPATEAFF

clone size: few
V gene: TRBV29-1
J gene: TRBJ2-1
D gene: .
CDR3 DNA: TGCAGCGTTGAAGGGCTGAATGTTCCCTGGGGCAATGAGCAGTTCTTC
CDR3 protein: CSVEGLNVPWGNEQFF

clone size: .
V gene: TRBV7-9
J gene: TRBJ1-2
D gene: .
CDR3 DNA: TGTGCCAGCAGCTTAGATGTCGGAGATGGTGGCTACACCTTC
CDR3 protein: CASSLDVGDGGYTF

clone size: once
V gene: TRBV7-8
J gene: TRBJ1-5
D gene: TRBD1
CDR3 DNA: TGTGCCAGCAGCTTAGGCGCTGGAGGACAGGGAGCCTACTCAAGCAGTCAGCCCCAGCATTTT
CDR3 protein: CASSLGAGGQGAYSSSQPQHF

clone size: .
V gene: TRBV11-3
J gene: TRBJ2-1
D gene: .
CDR3 DNA: TGTGCCAGCAGCTTGGGAGGGGGGCCCGAGGCGGGAGCGTGGGAGCAGTTCTTC
CDR3 protein: CASSLGGGPEAGAWEQFF

clone size: .
V gene: TRBV25-1
J gene: TRBJ2-2
D gene: TRBD1
CDR3 DNA: TGTGCCAGCAGTGAATCGCCCAGGGGGACCGGGGAGCTGTTTTTT
CDR3 protein: CASSESPRGTGELFF

clone size: .
V gene: TRBV28
J gene: TRBJ2-4
D gene: TRBD1
CDR3 DNA: TGTGCCAGCAGTTTCCGGGACAGCAAAAACATTCAGTACTTC
CDR3 protein: CASSFRDSKNIQYF

clone size: .
V gene: TRBV5-1
J gene: TRBJ1-2
D gene: TRBD1
CDR3 DNA: TGCGCCAGCAGCCAAGGGACAGCCTCTAACTATGGCTACACCTTC
CDR3 protein: CASSQGTASNYGYTF

clone size: few
V gene: TRBV7-8
J gene: TRBJ2-4
D gene: .
CDR3 DNA: TGTGCCAGCAGCGGTGGGACAATCCTAGCCAAAAACATTCAGTACTTC
CDR3 protein: CASSGGTILAKNIQYF

clone size: .
V gene: TRBV2
J gene: TRBJ1-5
D gene: .
CDR3 DNA: TGTGCCAGCAGATTAGGGTACAGTCAGCCCCAGCATTTT
CDR3 protein: CASRLGYSQPQHF

clone size: .
V gene: TRBV28
J gene: TRBJ1-2
D gene: .
CDR3 DNA: TGTGCCAGCAGTTTCTCCGGGACGGACTATGGCTACACCTTC
CDR3 protein: CASSFSGTDYGYTF

clone size: few
V gene: TRBV4-3
J gene: TRBJ2-1
D gene: .
CDR3 DNA: TGCGCCAGCAGCCAAGACTTCGGCGGGAAAAATAGTGGTTACAATGAGCAGTTCTTC
CDR3 protein: CASSQDFGGKNSGYNEQFF

clone size: .
V gene: TRBV7-9
J gene: TRBJ2-7
D gene: TRBD2
CDR3 DNA: TGTGCCAGCAGCGACCTAGCGGGAGGGTACGAGCAGTACTTC
CDR3 protein: CASSDLAGGYEQYF

clone size: .
V gene: TRBV5-1
J gene: TRBJ2-7
D gene: TRBD1
CDR3 DNA: TGCGCCAGCAGCTTGGACAGGGGGCTATACGAGCAGTACTTC
CDR3 protein: CASSLDRGLYEQYF